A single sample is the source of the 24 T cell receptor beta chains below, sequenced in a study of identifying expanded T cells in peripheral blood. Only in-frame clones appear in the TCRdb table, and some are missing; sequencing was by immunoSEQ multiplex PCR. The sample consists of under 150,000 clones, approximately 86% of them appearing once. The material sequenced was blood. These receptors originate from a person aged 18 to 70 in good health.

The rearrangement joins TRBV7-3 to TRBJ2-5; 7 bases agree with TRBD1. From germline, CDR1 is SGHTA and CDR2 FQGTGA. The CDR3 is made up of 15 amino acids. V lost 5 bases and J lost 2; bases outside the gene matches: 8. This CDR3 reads CASSPRTGRQETQYF. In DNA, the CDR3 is TGTGCCAGCAGCCCGCGGACAGGCCGGCAAGAGACCCAGTACTTC.

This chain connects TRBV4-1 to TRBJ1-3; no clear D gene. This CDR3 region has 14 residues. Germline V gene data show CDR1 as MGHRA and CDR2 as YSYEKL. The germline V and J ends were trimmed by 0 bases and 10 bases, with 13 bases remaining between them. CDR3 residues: CASSQDSPPLTIYF. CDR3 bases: TGCGCCAGCAGCCAAGATTCGCCCCCCTTAACCATATATTTT.

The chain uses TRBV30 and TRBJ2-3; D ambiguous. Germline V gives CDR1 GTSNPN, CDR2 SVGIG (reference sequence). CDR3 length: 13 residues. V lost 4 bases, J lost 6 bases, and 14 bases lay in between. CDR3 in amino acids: CAWNGLNRDTQYF. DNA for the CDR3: TGTGCCTGGAATGGGTTAAATAGGGATACGCAGTATTTT.

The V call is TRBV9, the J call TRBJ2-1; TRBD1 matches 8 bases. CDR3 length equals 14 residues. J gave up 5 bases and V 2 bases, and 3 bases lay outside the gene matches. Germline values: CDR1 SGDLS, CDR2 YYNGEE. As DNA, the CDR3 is TGTGCCAGCAGCGTCCGGGGACAGGACAATGAGCAGTTCTTC. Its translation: CASSVRGQDNEQFF.

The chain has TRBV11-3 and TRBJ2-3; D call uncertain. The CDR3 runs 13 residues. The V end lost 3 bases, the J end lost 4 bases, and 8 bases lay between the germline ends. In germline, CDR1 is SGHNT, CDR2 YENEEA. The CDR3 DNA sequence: TGTGCCAGCAGCTTGAATCCGGCAGATACGCAGTATTTT. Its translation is CASSLNPADTQYF.

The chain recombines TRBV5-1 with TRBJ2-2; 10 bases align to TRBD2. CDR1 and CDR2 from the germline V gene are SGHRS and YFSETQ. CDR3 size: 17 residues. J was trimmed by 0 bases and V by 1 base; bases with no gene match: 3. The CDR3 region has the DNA TGCGCCAGCAGCTTGACTAGCGGGGCCGCGAACACCGGGGAGCTGTTTTTT. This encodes CASSLTSGAANTGELFF.

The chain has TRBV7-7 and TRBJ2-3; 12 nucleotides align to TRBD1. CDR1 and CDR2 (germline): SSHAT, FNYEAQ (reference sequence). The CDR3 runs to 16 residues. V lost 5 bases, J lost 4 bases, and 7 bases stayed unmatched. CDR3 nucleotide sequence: TGTGCCAGCAGCCGGGGGACAGGGGGCCTCGCAGATACGCAGTATTTT. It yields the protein CASSRGTGGLADTQYF.

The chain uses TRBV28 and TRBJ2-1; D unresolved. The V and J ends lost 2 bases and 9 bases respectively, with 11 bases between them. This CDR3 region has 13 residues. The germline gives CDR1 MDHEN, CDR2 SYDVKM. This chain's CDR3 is CASSLGKGSEQFF. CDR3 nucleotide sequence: TGTGCCAGCAGTTTAGGGAAGGGTAGTGAGCAGTTCTTC.

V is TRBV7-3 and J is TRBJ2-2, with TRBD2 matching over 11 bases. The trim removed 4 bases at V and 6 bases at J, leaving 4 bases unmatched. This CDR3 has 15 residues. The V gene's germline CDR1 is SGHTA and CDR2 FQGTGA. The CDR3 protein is CASSSPSGGSGELFF. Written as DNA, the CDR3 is TGTGCCAGCAGCTCCCCTAGCGGGGGGTCCGGGGAGCTGTTTTTT. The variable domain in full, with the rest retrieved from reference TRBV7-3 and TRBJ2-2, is GAGVSQTPSNKVTEKGKYVELRCDPISGHTALYWYRQSLGQGPEFLIYFQGTGAADDSGLPNDRFFAVRPEGSVSTLKIQRTERGDSAVYLCASSSPSGGSGELFFGEGSRLTVL.

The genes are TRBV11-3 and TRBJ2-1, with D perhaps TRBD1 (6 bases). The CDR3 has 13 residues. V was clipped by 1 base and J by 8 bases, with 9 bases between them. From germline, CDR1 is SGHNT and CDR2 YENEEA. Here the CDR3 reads CASSLGQVHEQFF. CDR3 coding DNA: TGTGCCAGCAGCTTAGGACAGGTGCATGAGCAGTTCTTC.

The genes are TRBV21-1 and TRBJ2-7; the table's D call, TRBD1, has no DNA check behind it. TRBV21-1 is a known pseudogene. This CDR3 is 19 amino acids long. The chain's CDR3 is CASSKGELGDRCLSYEQYF. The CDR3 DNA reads TGTGCCAGCAGCAAAGGAGAGCTGGGCGACAGGTGTCTTTCCTACGAGCAGTACTTC.

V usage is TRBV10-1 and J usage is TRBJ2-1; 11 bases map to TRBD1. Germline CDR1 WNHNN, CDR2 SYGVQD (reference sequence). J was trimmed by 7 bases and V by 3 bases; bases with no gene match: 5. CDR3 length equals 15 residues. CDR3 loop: CASSEGQGAMNEQFF. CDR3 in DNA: TGCGCCAGCAGTGAAGGACAGGGGGCGATGAATGAGCAGTTCTTC.

Here the CDR3 reads CASSPGLYEQFF. CDR3 coding DNA: TGTGCCAGCAGTCCAGGACTGTATGAGCAGTTCTTC. The chain links TRBV25-1 to TRBJ2-1, with a possible D match to TRBD2 (5 bases). This CDR3 comprises 12 residues. Trimming cost V 5 bases and J 8 bases, with 10 bases left between them. The germline CDR1 and CDR2 sequences are MGHDK and SYGVNS. Supplemented by reference TRBV25-1 and TRBJ2-1, the full variable domain reads EADIYQTPRYLVIGTGKKITLECSQTMGHDKMYWYQQDPGMELHLIHYSYGVNSTEKGDLSSESTVSRIRTEHFPLTLESARPSHTSQYLCASSPGLYEQFFGPGTRLTVL.

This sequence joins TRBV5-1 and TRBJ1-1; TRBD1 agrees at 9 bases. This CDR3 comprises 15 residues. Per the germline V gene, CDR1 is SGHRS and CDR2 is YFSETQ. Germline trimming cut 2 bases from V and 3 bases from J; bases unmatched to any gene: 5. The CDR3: CASSLQGAPDTEAFF. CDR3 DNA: TGCGCCAGCAGCTTACAGGGGGCGCCGGACACTGAAGCTTTCTTT.

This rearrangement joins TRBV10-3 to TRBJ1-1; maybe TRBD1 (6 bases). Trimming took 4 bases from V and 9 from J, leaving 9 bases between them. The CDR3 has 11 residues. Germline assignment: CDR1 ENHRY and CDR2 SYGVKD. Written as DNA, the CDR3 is TGTGCCATCAGTGTGGGGGCGAAAGCTTTCTTT. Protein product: CAISVGAKAFF.

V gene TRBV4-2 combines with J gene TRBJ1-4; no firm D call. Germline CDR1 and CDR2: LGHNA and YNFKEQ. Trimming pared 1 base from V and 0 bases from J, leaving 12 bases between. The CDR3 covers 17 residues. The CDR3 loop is CASSQGVNGATNEKLFF. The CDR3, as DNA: TGTGCCAGCAGCCAAGGAGTGAACGGAGCAACTAATGAAAAACTGTTTTTT.

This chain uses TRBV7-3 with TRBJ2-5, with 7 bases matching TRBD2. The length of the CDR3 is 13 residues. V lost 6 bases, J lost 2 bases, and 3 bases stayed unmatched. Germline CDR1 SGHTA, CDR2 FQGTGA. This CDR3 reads CASSPSGQETQYF. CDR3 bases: TGTGCCAGCAGTCCTAGCGGACAAGAGACCCAGTACTTC.

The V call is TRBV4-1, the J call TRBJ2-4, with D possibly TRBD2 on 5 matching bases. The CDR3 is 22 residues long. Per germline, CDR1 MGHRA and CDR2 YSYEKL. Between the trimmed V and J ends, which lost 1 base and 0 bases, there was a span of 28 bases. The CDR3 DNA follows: TGCGCCAGCAGCCAAGTTAACCCCACCCGTCTAAGCGGACGGTTAGCCAAAAACATTCAGTACTTC. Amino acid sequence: CASSQVNPTRLSGRLAKNIQYF.

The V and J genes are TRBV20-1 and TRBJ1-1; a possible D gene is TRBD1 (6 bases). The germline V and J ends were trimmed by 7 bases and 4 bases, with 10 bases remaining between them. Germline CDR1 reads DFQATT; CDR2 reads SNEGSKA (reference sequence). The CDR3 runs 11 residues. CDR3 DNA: TGCAGTGGGGAAGGGGGCACTGAAGCTTTCTTT. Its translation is CSGEGGTEAFF.

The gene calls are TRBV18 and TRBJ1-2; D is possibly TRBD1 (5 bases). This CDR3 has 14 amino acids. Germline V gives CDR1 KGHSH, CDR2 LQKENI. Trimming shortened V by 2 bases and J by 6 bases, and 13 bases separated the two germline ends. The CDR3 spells CASSPSDRPDGYTF. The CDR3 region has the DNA TGTGCCAGCTCACCATCTGACAGACCGGATGGCTACACCTTC.

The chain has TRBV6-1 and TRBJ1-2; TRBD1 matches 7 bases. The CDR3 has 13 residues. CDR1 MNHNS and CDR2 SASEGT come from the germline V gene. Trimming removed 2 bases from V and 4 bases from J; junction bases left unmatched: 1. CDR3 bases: TGTGCCAGCAGTGAAAACAGGGGCTATGGCTACACCTTC. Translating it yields CASSENRGYGYTF.

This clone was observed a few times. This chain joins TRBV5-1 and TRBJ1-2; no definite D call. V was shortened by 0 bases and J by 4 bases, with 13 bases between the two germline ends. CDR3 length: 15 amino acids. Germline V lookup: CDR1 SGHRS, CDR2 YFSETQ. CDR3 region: CASSLVEGKGYGYTF. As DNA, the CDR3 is TGCGCCAGCAGCTTGGTGGAGGGAAAGGGCTATGGCTACACCTTC.

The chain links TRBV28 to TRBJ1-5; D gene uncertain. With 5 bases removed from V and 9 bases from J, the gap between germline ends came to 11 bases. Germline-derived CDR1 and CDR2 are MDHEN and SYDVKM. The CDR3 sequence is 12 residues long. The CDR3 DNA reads TGTGCCAGCAGTCCGCCCGAGGGGCCCCAGCATTTT. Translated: CASSPPEGPQHF.

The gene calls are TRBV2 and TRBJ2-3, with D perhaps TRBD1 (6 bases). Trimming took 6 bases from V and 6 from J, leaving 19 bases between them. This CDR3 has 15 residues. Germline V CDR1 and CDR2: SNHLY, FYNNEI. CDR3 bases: TGTGCCAGCAGAAACATACAGGGCTTGAGCGATACGCAGTATTTT. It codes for CASRNIQGLSDTQYF.